One sample yielded the 25 T cell receptor beta chains listed below, sequenced in a study of CD8 T cells in Susac syndrome. Random hexamers were used to reverse transcribe roughly 0.45 to 1 ug of RNA. In TCRdb, the immunoSEQ multiplex PCR reads were re-called with MiXCR into one record per CDR3 protein. The sample shows about 300,000 distinct CDR3 sequences, 92% of them seen only once. The sequenced sample was CD4+ T cells from PBMCs. Receptors originate from a human donor with multiple sclerosis.

This clonotype showed up just once. The chain joins TRBV12-5 to TRBJ2-7; TRBD2 aligns across 12 bases. V lost 0 bases to trimming and J lost 1 base; unmatched junction nucleotides: 19. The CDR3 contains 22 residues. The V gene's germline CDR1 is LGHNT and CDR2 FRNRAP. The CDR3 region has the DNA TGTGCTAGTGGTTTGGTATTGCTGAGTCGGTTATCACTAGCGGGAGGATCCTACGAGCAGTACTTC. Its translation: CASGLVLLSRLSLAGGSYEQYF.

The V and J genes are TRBV2 and TRBJ2-6, with D unclear. Germline V CDR1 and CDR2: SNHLY, FYNNEI. There are 13 residues in the CDR3. V was shortened by 6 bases and J by 6 bases, with 9 bases between the two germline ends. This CDR3 reads CASRDGPANVLTF. In DNA, the CDR3 is TGTGCCAGCAGGGATGGACCGGCCAACGTCCTGACTTTC.

The chain recombines TRBV20-1 with TRBJ1-1; 9 bases are shared with TRBD1. Germline values: CDR1 DFQATT, CDR2 SNEGSKA (reference sequence). There are 13 residues in the CDR3. The junction had 8 bases not matched to a gene; V was cut back by 6 bases and J by 6 bases. CDR3 in amino acids: CSARGQGYSEAFF. Here the CDR3 DNA reads TGCAGTGCGAGGGGACAGGGTTATTCTGAAGCTTTCTTT.

The chain couples TRBV20-1 to TRBJ1-4; 8 nucleotides match TRBD1. Germline CDR1 reads DFQATT; CDR2 reads SNEGSKA (reference sequence). With 3 bases clipped from V and 5 bases from J, the junction kept 5 bases outside the gene matches. This CDR3 spans 14 amino acids. In DNA, the CDR3 is TGCAGTGCTAGGCCGGGACAGGAGAATGAAAAACTGTTTTTT. Protein: CSARPGQENEKLFF.

The chain is built from TRBV6-4 and TRBJ1-1; D gene uncertain. Per germline, CDR1 MRHNA and CDR2 SNTAGT. Trimming stripped 0 bases from V and 5 bases from J, with 7 bases between. The CDR3 is 13 amino acids. The CDR3 protein is CASSDSSGTEAFF. The CDR3 DNA reads as TGTGCCAGCAGTGACTCGAGTGGGACTGAAGCTTTCTTT.

The rearrangement uses TRBV3-1 and TRBJ1-1; D is undetermined. Germline V gives CDR1 LGHDT, CDR2 YNNKEL (reference sequence). Trimming removed 1 base at V and 5 bases at J, with 11 bases between. CDR3 length: 14 residues. The DNA of the CDR3 is TGTGCCAGCAGCCAAGTGTCAGGCGGAACTGAAGCTTTCTTT. It is translated as CASSQVSGGTEAFF.

The chain uses TRBV6-5 and TRBJ2-1, with D possibly matching TRBD2 (6 bases). The germline gives CDR1 MNHEY, CDR2 SVGAGI. The CDR3 extends over 16 amino acids. V gave up 3 bases and J gave up 7 bases, with 19 bases separating them. CDR3 DNA sequence: TGTGCCAGCAGTTATCTCGGGACTGGAAAAAAGAATGAGCAGTTCTTC. It specifies CASSYLGTGKKNEQFF.

V gene TRBV6-2 or TRBV6-3 combines with J gene TRBJ2-7; TRBD2 matches at 13 bases. The germline CDR1 and CDR2 sequences are MNHEY and SVGEGT. This CDR3 has 13 amino acids. V dropped 11 bases and J dropped 7; count of bases not matched to a gene: 8. The DNA of the CDR3 is TGTGCCGGACCGGGACTAGCGGGAAGAGAGCAGTACTTC. Protein product: CAGPGLAGREQYF.

V usage is TRBV7-9 and J usage is TRBJ2-1; 7 bases are a match to TRBD1. V lost 8 bases to trimming and J lost 3 bases; unmatched junction nucleotides: 10. Germline CDR1 is SEHNR and CDR2 is FQNEAQ (reference sequence). This CDR3 is built from 15 residues. The CDR3 DNA reads as TGTGCCAGCGACCGGTCGGGACAGCGCTACAATGAGCAGTTCTTC. Its protein product is CASDRSGQRYNEQFF.

A few counts support this clonotype. Compared with germline, one end of the junction differs, possibly owing to a read error. The gene calls are TRBV5-1 and TRBJ2-5; D may be TRBD1 or TRBD2 (5 bases each). The CDR3 covers 14 residues. Germline V gives CDR1 SGHRS, CDR2 YFSETQ. CDR3 loop: CASSLGVAQETQYF. The DNA for the CDR3 is TGTGCCAGCAGCTTGGGGGTGGCCCAAGAGACCCAGTACTTC.

The chain recombines TRBV5-1 with TRBJ2-6; D unresolved. V was cut by 4 bases and J by 2 bases, with 10 bases left in between. CDR3 length: 15 residues. In germline, CDR1 is SGHRS, CDR2 YFSETQ. The DNA for the CDR3 is TGCGCCAGCAGCGGTGCCTCCCCTGGGGCCAACGTCCTGACTTTC. This codes for CASSGASPGANVLTF.

This clonotype was detected only a few times. The chain is built from TRBV6-5 and TRBJ2-7; D is uncertain. Per the germline V gene, CDR1 is MNHEY and CDR2 is SVGAGI. The CDR3 length is 14 residues. Trimming cost V 2 bases and J 2 bases, with 10 bases left between them. CDR3 in amino acids: CASSYGRRTYEQYF. For the CDR3, the DNA is TGTGCCAGCAGTTACGGCAGGCGCACCTACGAGCAGTACTTC.

The V gene is TRBV20-1, the J gene TRBJ2-3; D call uncertain. Germline V gene lookup returns CDR1 DFQATT and CDR2 SNEGSKA (reference sequence). V was shortened by 2 bases and J by 1 base, with 13 bases between the two germline ends. The CDR3 sequence is 15 residues long. CDR3 residues: CSARSSYQGTDTQYF. The CDR3 region has the DNA TGCAGTGCTAGATCCTCCTACCAGGGCACAGATACGCAGTATTTT.

The V call is TRBV20-1, the J call TRBJ2-1, with 7 bases identical to TRBD2. Germline CDR1 is DFQATT and CDR2 is SNEGSKA (reference sequence). V was clipped by 2 bases and J by 6 bases; unmatched bases: 19. This CDR3 region has 18 residues. CDR3 sequence (DNA): TGCAGTGCTAGACTGGGCCCTTCGGGGAGGGCTCTTCCCAATGAGCAGTTCTTC. Its protein product is CSARLGPSGRALPNEQFF.

The chain joins TRBV7-8 to TRBJ2-7; D unresolved. V was trimmed by 5 bases and J by 4 bases, leaving 6 bases between them. This CDR3 contains 11 residues. CDR1 is SGHVS and CDR2 is FQNEAQ in the germline V gene. This chain's CDR3 is CASSPIYEQYF. For the CDR3, the DNA is TGTGCCAGCAGCCCAATTTACGAGCAGTACTTC.

This chain links TRBV5-1 with TRBJ1-3; D is unresolved. Trimming cost V 4 bases and J 1 base, with 15 bases left between them. The CDR3 consists of 16 residues. Looked up from germline, CDR1 is SGHRS and CDR2 is YFSETQ. CDR3 sequence reads: CASSLETLVSGNTIYF. CDR3 DNA sequence: TGCGCCAGCAGCCTGGAAACCCTCGTTTCTGGAAACACCATATATTTT. Full variable domain (rest looked up from reference TRBV5-1 and TRBJ1-3): KAGVTQTPRYLIKTRGQQVTLSCSPISGHRSVSWYQQTPGQGLQFLFEYFSETQRNKGNFPGRFSGRQFSNSRSEMNVSTLELGDSALYLCASSLETLVSGNTIYFGEGSWLTVV.

V gene TRBV29-1 combines with J gene TRBJ2-3; TRBD2 matches 9 bases. Germline CDR1 reads SQVTM; CDR2 reads ANQGSEA. This CDR3 spans 13 amino acids. V lost 7 bases to trimming and J lost 3 bases; unmatched junction nucleotides: 5. The chain's CDR3 is CSGRTSETDTQYF. In DNA, the CDR3 is TGCAGCGGGAGGACTAGCGAGACAGATACGCAGTATTTT.

The rearrangement links TRBV2 to TRBJ2-2; 7 bases match TRBD2. The germline V gene encodes CDR1 SNHLY and CDR2 FYNNEI. The CDR3 spans 15 residues. The V and J ends lost 2 bases and 3 bases, in that order; junction bases with no gene match: 3. The CDR3 loop reads CASSESLADTGELFF. In nucleotides, the CDR3 is TGTGCCAGCAGTGAAAGTCTAGCGGACACCGGGGAGCTGTTTTTT.

The chain couples TRBV7-3 to TRBJ2-1; perhaps TRBD2 as D (6 bases). CDR3 size: 14 residues. CDR1 is SGHTA, CDR2 FQGTGA, per germline. The V and J ends lost 5 bases and 9 bases respectively, with 17 bases between them. This CDR3 reads CASSPGSGGGEQFF. DNA of the CDR3: TGTGCCAGCAGCCCAGGGTCCGGGGGAGGTGAGCAGTTCTTC. Full variable domain (remainder filled in from reference TRBV7-3 and TRBJ2-1): GAGVSQTPSNKVTEKGKYVELRCDPISGHTALYWYRQSLGQGPEFLIYFQGTGAADDSGLPNDRFFAVRPEGSVSTLKIQRTERGDSAVYLCASSPGSGGGEQFFGPGTRLTVL.

V usage is TRBV4-3 and J usage is TRBJ1-3, with D unresolved. Trimming removed 0 bases at V and 5 bases at J, with 5 bases between. CDR3 size: 13 residues. Germline assignment: CDR1 LGHNA and CDR2 YSLEER. The CDR3 spells CASSQELRNTIYF. The CDR3 DNA follows: TGCGCCAGCAGCCAAGAACTTCGAAACACCATATATTTT.

The rearrangement links TRBV29-1 to TRBJ2-6; D is ambiguous. V was trimmed by 4 bases and J by 0 bases, leaving 4 bases between them. This CDR3 contains 13 residues. The V gene's germline CDR1 is SQVTM and CDR2 ANQGSEA. CDR3 sequence: CSVARSGANVLTF. The CDR3 DNA sequence: TGCAGCGTTGCCCGCTCTGGGGCCAACGTCCTGACTTTC.

This chain joins TRBV9 and TRBJ2-3, with 8 bases lining up with TRBD2. The CDR3 has 17 amino acids. Germline CDR1 SGDLS, CDR2 YYNGEE. Losses at the gene ends were 4 bases for V and 0 bases for J; bases not matched to a gene: 10. CDR3 coding DNA: TGTGCCAGCAGCCGAGAGTCGGGGGGGCCTAGCACAGATACGCAGTATTTT. Protein product: CASSRESGGPSTDTQYF.

The chain has TRBV6-1 and TRBJ2-7; D is tentatively TRBD1 or TRBD2 (6 bases each). The germline gives CDR1 MNHNS, CDR2 SASEGT. This CDR3 contains 14 residues. The V and J ends lost 6 bases and 4 bases respectively, with 16 bases between them. The CDR3 here is CASRGGPQRYEQYF. In nucleotides, the CDR3 is TGTGCCAGCAGGGGGGGCCCCCAAAGGTACGAGCAGTACTTC.

The chain uses TRBV15 and TRBJ2-7; TRBD2 agrees at 11 bases. The V segment lost 8 bases and the J segment 4 bases; nucleotides outside the gene matches: 7. Germline V gene lookup returns CDR1 LNHNV and CDR2 YYDKDF (reference sequence). This CDR3 is 14 amino acids long. DNA of the CDR3: TGTGCCACCGCCCGGGCTAGCGGGGGGTACGAGCAGTACTTC. It codes for CATARASGGYEQYF. The whole variable domain, remainder taken from reference TRBV15 and TRBJ2-7, is DAMVIQNPRYQVTQFGKPVTLSCSQTLNHNVMYWYQQKSSQAPKLLFHYYDKDFNNEADTPDNFQSRRPNTSFCFLDIRSPGLGDTAMYLCATARASGGYEQYFGPGTRLTVT.

The chain is built from TRBV4-1 and TRBJ2-3; 8 nucleotides align to TRBD2. This CDR3 spans 15 amino acids. Trimming removed 2 bases from V and 4 bases from J; junction bases left unmatched: 5. Per the germline V gene, CDR1 is MGHRA and CDR2 is YSYEKL. The CDR3 coding sequence is TGCGCCAGCAGCCAACGGGGGGGGGTCGCAGATACGCAGTATTTT. It translates to CASSQRGGVADTQYF.